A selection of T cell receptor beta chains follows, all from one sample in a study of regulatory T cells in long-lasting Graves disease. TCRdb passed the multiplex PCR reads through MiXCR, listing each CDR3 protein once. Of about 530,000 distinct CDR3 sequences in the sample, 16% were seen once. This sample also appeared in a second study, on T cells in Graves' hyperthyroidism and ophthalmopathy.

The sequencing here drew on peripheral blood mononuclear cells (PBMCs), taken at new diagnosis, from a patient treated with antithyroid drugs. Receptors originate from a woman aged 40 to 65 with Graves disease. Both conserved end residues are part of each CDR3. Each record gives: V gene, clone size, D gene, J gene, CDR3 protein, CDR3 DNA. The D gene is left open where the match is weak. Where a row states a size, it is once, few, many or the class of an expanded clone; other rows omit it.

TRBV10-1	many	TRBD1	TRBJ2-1	CASSAGTGHNEQFF	TGCGCCAGCAGTGCCGGGACAGGTCACAATGAGCAGTTCTTC
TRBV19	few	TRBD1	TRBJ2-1	CASRDRGINEQFF	TGTGCCAGTAGGGACAGGGGTATCAATGAGCAGTTCTTC
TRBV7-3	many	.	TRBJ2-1	CASSLAGHPSSYNEQFF	TGTGCCAGCAGCTTAGCGGGACACCCTAGCTCCTACAATGAGCAGTTCTTC
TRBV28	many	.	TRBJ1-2	CASSQDTGNYGYTF	TGTGCCAGCAGTCAAGATACAGGGAACTATGGCTACACCTTC
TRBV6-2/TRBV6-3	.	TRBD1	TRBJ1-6	CASSYSDRTGRRTLHF	TGTGCCAGCAGTTACTCGGATCGGACAGGGAGACGAACCCTCCACTTT
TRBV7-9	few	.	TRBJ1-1	CASSFLRYAEAFF	TGTGCCAGCAGCTTCCTCAGGTATGCTGAAGCTTTCTTT
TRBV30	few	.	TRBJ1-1	CAWIQGTEAFF	TGTGCCTGGATCCAGGGAACTGAAGCTTTCTTT
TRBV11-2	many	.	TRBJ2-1	CASRRWGDRAYNEQFF	TGTGCCAGCCGGCGTTGGGGGGACCGGGCCTACAATGAGCAGTTCTTC
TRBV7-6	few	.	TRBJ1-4	CASSLAPAEKLFF	TGTGCCAGCAGCTTGGCCCCCGCTGAAAAACTGTTTTTT
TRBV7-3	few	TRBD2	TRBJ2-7	CASSFALLAGASYEQYF	TGTGCCAGCAGCTTTGCCCTACTAGCGGGGGCCTCCTACGAGCAGTACTTC
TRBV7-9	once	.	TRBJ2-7	CASSSSGPPLYEQYF	TGTGCCAGCAGCTCCTCGGGTCCCCCCCTGTACGAGCAGTACTTC
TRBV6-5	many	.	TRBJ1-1	CASSYAGRERRTEAFF	TGTGCCAGCAGTTATGCGGGCAGGGAGAGAAGGACTGAAGCTTTCTTT
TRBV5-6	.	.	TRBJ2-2	CASSLIAGANTGELFF	TGTGCCAGCAGCTTGATAGCAGGGGCGAACACCGGGGAGCTGTTTTTT
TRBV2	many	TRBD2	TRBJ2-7	CASSETLAGGEYF	TGTGCCAGCAGTGAAACACTAGCGGGGGGAGAGTACTTC
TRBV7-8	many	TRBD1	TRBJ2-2	CASSSVIRTGDSGTGELFF	TGTGCCAGCAGCTCGGTTATCAGGACAGGGGACTCGGGCACCGGGGAGCTGTTTTTT
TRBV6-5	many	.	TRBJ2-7	CASRYRVASYEQYF	TGTGCCAGCAGATACAGGGTTGCGAGCTACGAGCAGTACTTC
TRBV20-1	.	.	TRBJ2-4	CSARNLIGTSQYF	TGCAGTGCTAGGAACCTCATAGGGACGTCTCAGTACTTC
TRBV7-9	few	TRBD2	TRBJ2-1	CASSLMVWGGGALNEQFF	TGTGCCAGCAGCCTAATGGTATGGGGCGGGGGGGCCCTCAATGAGCAGTTCTTC
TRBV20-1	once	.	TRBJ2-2	CSASGTQTGELFF	TGCAGTGCTAGTGGGACACAGACCGGGGAGCTGTTTTTT
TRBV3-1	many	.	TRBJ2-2	CASSHRLLSLGTGELFF	TGTGCCAGCAGCCATAGATTGCTGTCTCTCGGCACCGGGGAGCTGTTTTTT
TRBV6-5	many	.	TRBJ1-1	CASSSTIMNTEAFF	TGTGCCAGCAGTTCGACAATTATGAACACTGAAGCTTTCTTT
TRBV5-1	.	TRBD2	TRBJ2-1	CASSLGPLAGGFVINEQFF	TGCGCCAGCAGCTTGGGCCCCCTAGCGGGGGGGTTTGTTATCAATGAGCAGTTCTTC
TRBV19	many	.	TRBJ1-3	CASSIPGGNTIYF	TGTGCCAGTAGTATTCCCGGAGGAAACACCATATATTTT
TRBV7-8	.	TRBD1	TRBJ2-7	CASSMPGQSYEQYF	TGTGCCAGCAGCATGCCGGGACAGTCCTACGAGCAGTACTTC
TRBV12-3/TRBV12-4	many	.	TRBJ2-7	CASSRGSSYEQYF	TGTGCCAGCAGCCGGGGAAGCTCCTACGAGCAGTACTTC
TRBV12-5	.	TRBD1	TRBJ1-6	CASGGGQGVSPLHF	TGTGCTAGTGGCGGAGGACAGGGGGTCTCACCCCTCCACTTT
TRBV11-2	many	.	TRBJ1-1	CASSLGKGRTMNTEAFF	TGTGCCAGCAGCTTAGGGAAAGGTCGGACCATGAACACTGAAGCTTTCTTT
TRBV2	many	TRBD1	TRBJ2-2	CASSVRGQGRTGELFF	TGTGCCAGCAGTGTCCGGGGACAGGGTCGAACCGGGGAGCTGTTTTTT
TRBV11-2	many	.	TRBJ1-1	CASSLTQGPLRTEAFF	TGTGCCAGCAGCTTAACGCAGGGCCCGTTGAGAACTGAAGCTTTCTTT
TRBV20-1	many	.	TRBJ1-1	CSARFGNTEAFF	TGCAGTGCTAGATTCGGGAACACTGAAGCTTTCTTT
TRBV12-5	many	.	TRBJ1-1	CASGLATLHTEAFF	TGTGCTAGTGGTTTGGCTACACTACACACTGAAGCTTTCTTT
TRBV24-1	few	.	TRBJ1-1	CATGPKGGDEAFF	TGTGCCACCGGCCCCAAGGGGGGCGATGAAGCTTTCTTT
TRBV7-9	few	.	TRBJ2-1	CASSLADLRRQFF	TGTGCCAGCAGCTTAGCGGACCTCCGGAGGCAGTTCTTC
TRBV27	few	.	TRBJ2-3	CASSLSQSDTQYF	TGTGCCAGCAGTTTATCGCAGTCGGATACGCAGTATTTT
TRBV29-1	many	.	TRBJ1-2	CSVVAGSYGYTF	TGCAGCGTTGTGGCAGGCAGCTATGGCTACACCTTC
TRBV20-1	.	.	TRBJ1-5	CSARALDSNQPQHF	TGCAGTGCTAGAGCCTTGGACAGCAATCAGCCCCAGCATTTT
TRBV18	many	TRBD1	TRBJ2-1	CASSQGDEQFF	TGTGCCAGCTCCCAGGGGGATGAGCAGTTCTTC